The present TCR beta chain was sequenced within a study of T cell responses to AZD1222 COVID-19 vaccine. Clones were read by immunoSEQ multiplex PCR, and TCRdb kept only the in-frame ones, dropping some. The table includes around 87,000 clones, roughly 90% detected once. Broader study findings: Females made up more of the donors, who were largely white British, and clonal diversity may have come out too low.

Turning to this clone: The antigen is unknown.

This sequence was found in an adult in good health. This specimen was peripheral blood, taken on day 0 of AZD1222 vaccination.

The CDR3 is CASSASGSNQPQHF. The DNA for the CDR3 is TGTGCCAGCAGTGCCTCAGGATCCAATCAGCCCCAGCATTTT. The chain has TRBV2 and TRBJ1-5; no clear D gene. CDR1 and CDR2 (germline): SNHLY, FYNNEI. CDR3 length: 14 amino acids. The V end was cut by 4 bases, the J end by 3 bases, with 10 bases between.